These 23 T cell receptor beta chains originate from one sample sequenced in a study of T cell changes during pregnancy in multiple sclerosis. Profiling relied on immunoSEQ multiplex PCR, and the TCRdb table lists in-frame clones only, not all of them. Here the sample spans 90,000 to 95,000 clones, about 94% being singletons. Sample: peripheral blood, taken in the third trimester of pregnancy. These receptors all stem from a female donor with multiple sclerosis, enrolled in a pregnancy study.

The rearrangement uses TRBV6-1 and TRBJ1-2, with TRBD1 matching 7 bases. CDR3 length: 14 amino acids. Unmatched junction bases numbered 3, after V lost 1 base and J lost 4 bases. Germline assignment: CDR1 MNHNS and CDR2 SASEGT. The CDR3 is CASSEGQGVYGYTF. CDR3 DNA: TGTGCCAGCAGTGAAGGACAGGGCGTCTATGGCTACACCTTC.

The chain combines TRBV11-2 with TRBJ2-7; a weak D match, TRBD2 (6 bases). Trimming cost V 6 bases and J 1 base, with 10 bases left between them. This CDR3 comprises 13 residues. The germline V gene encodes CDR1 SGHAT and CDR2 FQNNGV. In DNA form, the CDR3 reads TGTGCCAGCAGTATGGGACTGTCCTACGAGCAGTACTTC. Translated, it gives CASSMGLSYEQYF. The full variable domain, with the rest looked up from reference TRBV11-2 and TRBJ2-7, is EAGVAQSPRYKIIEKRQSVAFWCNPISGHATLYWYQQILGQGPKLLIQFQNNGVVDDSQLPKDRFSAERLKGVDSTLKIQPAKLEDSAVYLCASSMGLSYEQYFGPGTRLTVT.

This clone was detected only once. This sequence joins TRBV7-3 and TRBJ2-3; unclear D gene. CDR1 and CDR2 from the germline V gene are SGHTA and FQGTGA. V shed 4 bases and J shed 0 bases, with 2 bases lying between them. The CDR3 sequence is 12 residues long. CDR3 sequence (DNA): TGTGCCAGCAGCTCTAGCACAGATACGCAGTATTTT. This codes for CASSSSTDTQYF.

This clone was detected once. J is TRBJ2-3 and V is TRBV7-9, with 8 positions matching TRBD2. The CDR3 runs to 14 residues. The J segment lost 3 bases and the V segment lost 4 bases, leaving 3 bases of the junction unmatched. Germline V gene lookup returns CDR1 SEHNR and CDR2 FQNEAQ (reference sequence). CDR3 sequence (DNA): TGTGCCAGCAGCTCCGGACTAGCAACAGATACGCAGTATTTT. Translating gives CASSSGLATDTQYF.

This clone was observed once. This CDR3 reads CASSLRGYEQYF. The CDR3 nucleotides are TGTGCCAGCAGTCTCCGGGGGTACGAGCAGTACTTC. The gene calls are TRBV28 and TRBJ2-7, with D maybe TRBD2 (6 bases). With 5 bases removed from V and 4 bases from J, the gap between germline ends came to 9 bases. The CDR3 is 12 residues long. CDR1 is MDHEN, CDR2 SYDVKM, per germline.

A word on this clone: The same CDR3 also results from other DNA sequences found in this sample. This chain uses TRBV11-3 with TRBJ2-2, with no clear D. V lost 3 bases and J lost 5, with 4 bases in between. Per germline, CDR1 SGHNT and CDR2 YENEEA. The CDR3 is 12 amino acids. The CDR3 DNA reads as TGTGCCAGCAGCTTTTCTACCGGGGAGCTGTTTTTT. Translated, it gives CASSFSTGELFF.

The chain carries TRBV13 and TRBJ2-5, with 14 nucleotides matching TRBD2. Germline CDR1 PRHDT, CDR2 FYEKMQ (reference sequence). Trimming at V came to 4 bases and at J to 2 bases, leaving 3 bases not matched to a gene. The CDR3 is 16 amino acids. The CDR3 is CASSSGLAGGQETQYF. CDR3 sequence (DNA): TGTGCCAGCAGCTCCGGACTAGCGGGAGGACAAGAGACCCAGTACTTC.

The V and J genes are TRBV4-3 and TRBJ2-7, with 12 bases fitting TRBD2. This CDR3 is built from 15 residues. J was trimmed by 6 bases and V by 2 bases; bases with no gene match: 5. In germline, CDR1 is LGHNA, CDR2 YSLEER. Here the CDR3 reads CASSQLGTSGSEQYF. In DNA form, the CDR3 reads TGCGCCAGCAGCCAACTTGGGACTAGCGGGTCCGAGCAGTACTTC.

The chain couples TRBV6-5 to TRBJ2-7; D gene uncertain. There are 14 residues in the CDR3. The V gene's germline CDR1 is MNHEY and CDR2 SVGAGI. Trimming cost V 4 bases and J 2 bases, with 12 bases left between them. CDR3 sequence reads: CASSSIATTYEQYF. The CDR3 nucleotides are TGTGCCAGCAGTTCCATAGCTACGACCTACGAGCAGTACTTC.

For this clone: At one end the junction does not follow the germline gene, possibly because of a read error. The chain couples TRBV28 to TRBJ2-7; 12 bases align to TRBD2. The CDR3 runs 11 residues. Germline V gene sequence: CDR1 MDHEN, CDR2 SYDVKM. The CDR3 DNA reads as TGTGCCAGCACCTCTAGCGGGAGGGCCGACTTC. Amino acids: CASTSSGRADF.

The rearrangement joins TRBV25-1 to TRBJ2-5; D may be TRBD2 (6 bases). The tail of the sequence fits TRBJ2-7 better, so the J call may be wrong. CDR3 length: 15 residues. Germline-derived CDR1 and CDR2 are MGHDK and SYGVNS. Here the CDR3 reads CASSPLGGTFYEQYF. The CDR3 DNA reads TGTGCCAGCAGCCCCTTGGGGGGAACATTCTACGAGCAGTACTTC.

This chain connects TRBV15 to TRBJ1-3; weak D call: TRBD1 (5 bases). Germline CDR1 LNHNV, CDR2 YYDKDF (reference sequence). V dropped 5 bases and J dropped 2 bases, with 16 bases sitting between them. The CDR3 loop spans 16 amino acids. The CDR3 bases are TGTGCCACCAGCCGAGGGGTGGGCAGTACTGGAAACACCATATATTTT. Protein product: CATSRGVGSTGNTIYF.

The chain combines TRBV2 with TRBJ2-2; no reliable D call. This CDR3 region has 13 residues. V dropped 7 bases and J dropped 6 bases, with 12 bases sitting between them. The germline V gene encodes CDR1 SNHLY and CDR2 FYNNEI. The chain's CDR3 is CASTKDRAGELFF. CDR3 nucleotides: TGTGCCAGCACCAAGGATCGGGCCGGGGAGCTGTTTTTT.

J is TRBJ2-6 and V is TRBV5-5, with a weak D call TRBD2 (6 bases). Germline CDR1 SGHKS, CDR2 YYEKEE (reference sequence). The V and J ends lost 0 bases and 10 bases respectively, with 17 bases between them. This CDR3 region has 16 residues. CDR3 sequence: CASSLVFGQGGNVLTF. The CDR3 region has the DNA TGTGCCAGCAGCTTGGTTTTTGGGCAGGGAGGTAACGTCCTGACTTTC.

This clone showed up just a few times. The CDR3 reads CASRLTGPGANIQYF. CDR3 in DNA: TGTGCCAGCCGCTTGACGGGTCCAGGGGCGAACATTCAGTACTTC. V and J are TRBV28 and TRBJ2-4, with D possibly being TRBD1 (6 bases). Trimming took off 8 bases at V and 7 bases at J, with 21 bases between the two ends. CDR1 is MDHEN and CDR2 is SYDVKM in the germline V gene. This CDR3 region has 15 residues.

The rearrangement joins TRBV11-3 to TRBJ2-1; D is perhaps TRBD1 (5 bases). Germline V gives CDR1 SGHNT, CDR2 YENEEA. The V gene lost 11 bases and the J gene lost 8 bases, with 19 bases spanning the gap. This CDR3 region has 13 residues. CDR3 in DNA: TGTGCCTCAAAAGGTCAGGGTCTGGATGAGCAGTTCTTC. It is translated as CASKGQGLDEQFF. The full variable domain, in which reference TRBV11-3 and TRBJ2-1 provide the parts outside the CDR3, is EAGVVQSPRYKIIEKKQPVAFWCNPISGHNTLYWYLQNLGQGPELLIRYENEEAVDDSQLPKDRFSAERLKGVDSTLKIQPAELGDSAVYLCASKGQGLDEQFFGPGTRLTVL.

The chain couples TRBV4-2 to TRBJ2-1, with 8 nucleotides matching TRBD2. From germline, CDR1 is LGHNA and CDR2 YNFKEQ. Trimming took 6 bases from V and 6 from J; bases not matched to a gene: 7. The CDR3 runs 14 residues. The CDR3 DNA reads TGTGCCAGCAGGAGGGGCGGGGGGAGCAATGAGCAGTTCTTC. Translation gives CASRRGGGSNEQFF.

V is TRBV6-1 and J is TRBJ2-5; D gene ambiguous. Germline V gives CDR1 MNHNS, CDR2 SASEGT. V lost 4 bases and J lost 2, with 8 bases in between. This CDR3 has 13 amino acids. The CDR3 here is CASSASGQETQYF. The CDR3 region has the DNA TGTGCCAGCAGTGCCTCCGGGCAAGAGACCCAGTACTTC.

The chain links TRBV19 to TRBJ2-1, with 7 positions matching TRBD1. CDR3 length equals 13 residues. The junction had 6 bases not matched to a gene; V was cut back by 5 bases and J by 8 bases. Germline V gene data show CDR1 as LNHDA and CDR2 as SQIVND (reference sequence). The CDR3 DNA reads TGTGCCAGTAGTTGGGAGCAGGGGGATGAGCAGTTCTTC. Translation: CASSWEQGDEQFF.

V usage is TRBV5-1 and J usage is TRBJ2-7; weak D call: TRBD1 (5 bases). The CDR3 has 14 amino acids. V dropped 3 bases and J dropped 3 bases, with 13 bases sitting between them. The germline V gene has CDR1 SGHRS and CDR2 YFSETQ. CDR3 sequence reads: CASSSGSPLYEQYF. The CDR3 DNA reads TGCGCCAGCAGCTCAGGGTCTCCTCTCTACGAGCAGTACTTC.

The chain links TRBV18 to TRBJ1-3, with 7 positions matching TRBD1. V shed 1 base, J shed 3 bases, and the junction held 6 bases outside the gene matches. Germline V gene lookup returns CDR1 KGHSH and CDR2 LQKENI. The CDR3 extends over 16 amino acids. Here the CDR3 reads CASSPRTGKDGNTIYF. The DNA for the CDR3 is TGTGCCAGCTCACCACGGACAGGCAAAGATGGAAACACCATATATTTT.

The CDR3 spells CASSFGDSYGYTF. DNA of the CDR3: TGTGCCAGCAGTTTTGGAGACAGTTATGGCTACACCTTC. The chain employs TRBV28 and TRBJ1-2; D is perhaps TRBD1 (5 bases). This CDR3 contains 13 residues. With 3 bases removed from V and 5 bases from J, the gap between germline ends came to 10 bases. CDR1 MDHEN and CDR2 SYDVKM come from the germline V gene.

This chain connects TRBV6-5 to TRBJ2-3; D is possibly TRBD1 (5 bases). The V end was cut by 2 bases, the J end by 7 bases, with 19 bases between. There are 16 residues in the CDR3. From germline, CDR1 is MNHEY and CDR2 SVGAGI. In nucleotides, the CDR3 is TGTGCCAGCAGTTACCACAGGTCCCTACCGGTAAATACGCAGTATTTT. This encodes CASSYHRSLPVNTQYF.